Listed here are 3 T cell receptor beta chains from one sample, sequenced in a study of shared clonotypes between healthy human individuals. Generated by immunoSEQ multiplex PCR, the TCRdb table keeps only in-frame clones and is missing some. Found here are under 1,100,000 clones, 70% to 80% of them singletons; the top ten hold roughly 0.61%. Sequencing was carried out using memory CD4+ T cells from PBMCs. The subset here: CD45RA-negative fraction. These TCRs come from a man between 18 and 29 years old in good health. Some clones in this sample may be carry-over from other donors' samples.

Worth noting for this clone: This specimen includes other DNA sequences encoding the same CDR3. This chain joins TRBV28 and TRBJ1-2; D is perhaps TRBD1 (5 bases). This CDR3 has 12 amino acids. The V gene's germline CDR1 is MDHEN and CDR2 SYDVKM. Trimming shortened V by 3 bases and J by 8 bases, and 10 bases separated the two germline ends. CDR3 in DNA: TGTGCCAGCAGTTTTGAGGGGTACGGCTACACCTTC. This translates into CASSFEGYGYTF.

V usage is TRBV7-9 and J usage is TRBJ2-1; 8 bases line up with TRBD1. Germline CDR1 SEHNR, CDR2 FQNEAQ (reference sequence). The CDR3 loop spans 16 amino acids. V lost 4 bases, J lost 0 bases, and 5 bases stayed unmatched. The CDR3 spells CASSSPDRDSYNEQFF. The CDR3 coding sequence is TGTGCCAGCAGCTCGCCGGACAGGGACTCCTACAATGAGCAGTTCTTC.

The V gene is TRBV9, the J gene TRBJ1-3; TRBD1 matches 7 bases. Germline lookup yields CDR1 SGDLS and CDR2 YYNGEE. The CDR3 totals 16 residues. After removal of 4 bases from V and 4 bases from J, the junction contained 11 bases not matched to a gene. DNA for the CDR3: TGTGCCAGCAGCCCTACCAGGGGGGCCCAAGGAAACACCATATATTTT. It codes for CASSPTRGAQGNTIYF.